What follows describes a single T cell receptor (beta chain). Its specificity is unknown. Repertoires were generated with immunoSEQ multiplex PCR, while TCRdb's copy carries only in-frame clones and drops some. The sample yields more than 300,000 clones, more than 65% seen once. The V end lost 5 bases, the J end lost 0 bases, and 10 bases lay between the germline ends. The CDR3 extends over 14 amino acids. CDR1 ENHRY and CDR2 SYGVKD come from the germline V gene. The sample comes from a study of cytotoxic CD8 clonotypes in ibrutinib-treated CLL. Study-level information: The patients, under twelve relapsed/refractory and roughly 15 treatment-naive, included 17 who were IGHV unmutated. Findings and caveats of the study: Stable or contracted on treatment, public clonotypes were also uncommon. Clonality (at baseline) was higher than in age-matched healthy donors and tracked circulating CD8+ T-cell counts. Sustained-remission and progressing patients had different sampling times.

The specimen was PBMCs, collected before ibrutinib treatment. V and J are TRBV10-3 and TRBJ1-2, with a tentative D call TRBD1 (5 bases). The sequence came from a human donor with chronic lymphocytic leukemia. The CDR3 DNA reads TGTGCCATCAGTCCAGGGATTGCTAACTATGGCTACACCTTC. Translated: CAISPGIANYGYTF.